This TCR beta chain was found in a study of cytomegalovirus exposure and HLA in healthy donors. Looking at the study overall: The Caucasian-associated ancestry cluster held roughly 80% of a few hundred genotyped donors.

Study findings and constraints: Beyond CMV serostatus, there was no information to go on about immune exposure. A later analysis linked a missense variant in DCLRE1C to the trimming of TCR beta V and J genes. Association with HLA alleles at 0.05 false discovery rate was found for approximately 18,000 TCR beta sequences in a later analysis.

The PCR employed 60 Vbeta primers together with 13 Jbeta primers. Sequencing was performed with immunoSEQ multiplex PCR; in TCRdb, only in-frame clones are kept and a portion is missing. The table has some 130,000 clones, roughly 68% seen once. Comment on this clone: What it binds is not known.

The germline CDR1 and CDR2 sequences are LNHNV and YYDKDF (reference sequence). With 4 bases removed from V and 3 bases from J, the gap between germline ends came to 16 bases. The CDR3 covers 16 residues. The V gene is TRBV15, the J gene TRBJ2-1; perhaps TRBD1 as D (6 bases). Sequencing used PBMCs. This clonotype was obtained from a woman aged 50 to 65 in good health and CMV-seropositive. CDR3 loop: CATSIIRQVGYNEQFF. CDR3 bases: TGTGCCACCAGCATTATCAGACAGGTCGGCTACAATGAGCAGTTCTTC.